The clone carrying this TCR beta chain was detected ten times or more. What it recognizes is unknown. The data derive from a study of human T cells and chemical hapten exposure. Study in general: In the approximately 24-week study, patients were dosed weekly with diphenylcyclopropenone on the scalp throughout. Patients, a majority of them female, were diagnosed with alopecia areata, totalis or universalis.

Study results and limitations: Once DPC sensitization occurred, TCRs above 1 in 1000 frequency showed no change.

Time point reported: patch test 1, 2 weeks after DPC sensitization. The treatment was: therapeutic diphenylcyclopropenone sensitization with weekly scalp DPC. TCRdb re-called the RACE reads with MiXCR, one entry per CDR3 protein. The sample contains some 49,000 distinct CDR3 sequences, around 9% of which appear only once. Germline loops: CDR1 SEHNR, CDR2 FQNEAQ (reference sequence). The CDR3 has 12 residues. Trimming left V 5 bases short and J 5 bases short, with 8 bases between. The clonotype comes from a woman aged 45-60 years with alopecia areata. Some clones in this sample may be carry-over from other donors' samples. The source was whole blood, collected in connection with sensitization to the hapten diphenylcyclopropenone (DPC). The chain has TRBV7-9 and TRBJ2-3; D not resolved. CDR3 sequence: CASSPSRDTQYF. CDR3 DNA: TGTGCCAGCAGCCCTTCACGAGATACGCAGTATTTT.